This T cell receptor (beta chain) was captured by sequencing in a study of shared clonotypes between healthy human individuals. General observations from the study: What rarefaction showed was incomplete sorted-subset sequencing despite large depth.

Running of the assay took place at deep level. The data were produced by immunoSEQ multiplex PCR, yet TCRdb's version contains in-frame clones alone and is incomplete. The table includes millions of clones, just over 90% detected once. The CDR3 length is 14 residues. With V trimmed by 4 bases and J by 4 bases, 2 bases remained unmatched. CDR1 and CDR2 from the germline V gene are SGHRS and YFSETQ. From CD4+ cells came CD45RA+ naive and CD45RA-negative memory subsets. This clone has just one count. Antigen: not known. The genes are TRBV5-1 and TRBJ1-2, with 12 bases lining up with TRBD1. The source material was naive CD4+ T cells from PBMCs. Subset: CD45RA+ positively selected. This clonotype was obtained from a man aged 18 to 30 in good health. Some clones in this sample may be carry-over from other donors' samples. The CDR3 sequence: CASSGTGGSYGYTF. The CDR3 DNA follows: TGCGCCAGCAGCGGGACAGGGGGCTCCTATGGCTACACCTTC.